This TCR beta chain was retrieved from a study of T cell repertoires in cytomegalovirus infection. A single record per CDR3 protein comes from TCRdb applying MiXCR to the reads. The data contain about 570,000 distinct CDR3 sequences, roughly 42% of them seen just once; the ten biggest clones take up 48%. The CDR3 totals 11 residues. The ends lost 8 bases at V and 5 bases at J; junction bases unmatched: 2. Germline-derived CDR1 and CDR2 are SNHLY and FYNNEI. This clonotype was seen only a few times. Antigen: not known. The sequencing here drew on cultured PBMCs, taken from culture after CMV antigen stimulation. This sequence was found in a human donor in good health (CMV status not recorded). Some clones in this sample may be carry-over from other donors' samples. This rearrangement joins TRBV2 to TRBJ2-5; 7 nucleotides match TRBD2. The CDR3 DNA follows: TGTGCCAGCGGGGGAGGGGAGACCCAGTACTTC. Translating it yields CASGGGETQYF.